This TCR beta chain was retrieved from a study of blood T cell repertoires in COVID-19. About the study: The analysed material was cDNA or gDNA that came from T cells, B-cell-depleted T cells, or PBMCs.

Cohorts were determined from participant-reported clinical history. Methods used by the authors: Researchers report that nucleated cell counts were estimated from reference gene primer amplification. Some clones are missing from TCRdb's copy, which holds only in-frame ones; the method was immunoSEQ multiplex PCR. V, J and clone size were drawn from that table, and D and trimming were deduced from the DNA. Here the sample spans fewer than 350,000 clones, about nine tenths being singletons. On this clone: Other DNA sequences in the sample encode the same CDR3.

The germline V gene has CDR1 SGHTS and CDR2 YDEGEE. The length of the CDR3 is 13 residues. Trimming took off 4 bases at V and 0 bases at J, with 5 bases between the two ends. The specimen was PBMCs or T cells enriched from blood (not recorded which). This rearrangement joins TRBV5-8 to TRBJ1-3; D remains unclear. The sequence came from a man in his sixties who had recovered from COVID-19. DNA for the CDR3: TGTGCCAGCAGCCGGGGCTCTGGAAACACCATATATTTT. Translation: CASSRGSGNTIYF.